Shown below are 2 T cell receptor beta chains from a single sample sequenced in a study of CD8+CD57+ T cells in acquired aplastic anemia. Researchers used genomic DNA as the template to profile TCR beta VDJ and CDR3. TCRdb reprocessed the reads via MiXCR and lists one record per CDR3 protein. The data contain fewer than 200,000 distinct CDR3 sequences, 45% to 55% of them singletons. Patients included in sequencing had previously demonstrated CD8+CD57+ cell expansion by flow cytometry. Sequences were obtained from sorted CD4+, CD8+, or CD8+CD57+ T cells (not recorded which) from PBMCs. The receptor set was obtained from a human donor with aplastic anemia.

This clonotype is a singleton in its sample. This sequence joins TRBV19 and TRBJ1-1, with a tentative D call TRBD1 (5 bases). V shed 4 bases and J shed 1 base, with 13 bases lying between them. The V gene's germline CDR1 is LNHDA and CDR2 SQIVND (reference sequence). This CDR3 has 15 amino acids. The DNA of the CDR3 is TGTGCCAGTAGTAAGCAGGGAATTGGGAACACTGAAGCTTTCTTT. Amino acid sequence: CASSKQGIGNTEAFF.

As to this clonotype: A much larger clone is a single base away; this may be a read error. The chain recombines TRBV6-1 with TRBJ1-1; possible D gene TRBD1, 6 bases. The CDR3 spans 14 residues. The V end lost 8 bases, the J end lost 4 bases, and 17 bases lay between the germline ends. Germline CDR1 MNHNS, CDR2 SASEGT. In nucleotides, the CDR3 is TGTGCCAGCCATGAAACGGGGGCGACCACTGAAGCTTTCTTT. Protein: CASHETGATTEAFF.